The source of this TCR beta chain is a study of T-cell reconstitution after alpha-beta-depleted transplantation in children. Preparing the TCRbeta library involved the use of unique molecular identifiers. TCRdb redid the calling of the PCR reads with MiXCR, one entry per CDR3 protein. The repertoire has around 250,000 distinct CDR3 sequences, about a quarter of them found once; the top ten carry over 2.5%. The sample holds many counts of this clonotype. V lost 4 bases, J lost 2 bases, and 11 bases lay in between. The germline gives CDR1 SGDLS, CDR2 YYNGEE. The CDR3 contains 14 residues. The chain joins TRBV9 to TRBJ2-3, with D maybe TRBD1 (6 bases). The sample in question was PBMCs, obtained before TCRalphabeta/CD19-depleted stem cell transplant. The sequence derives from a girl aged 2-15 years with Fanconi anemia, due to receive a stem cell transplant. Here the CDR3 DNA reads TGTGCCAGCAGCCCCCAGGGGATCACAGATACGCAGTATTTT. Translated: CASSPQGITDTQYF.